These T cell receptor beta chains were read from a single sample in a study of T-cell memory formation after mild COVID-19. TCRdb processed the 5' RACE reads anew with MiXCR; each CDR3 protein has one entry. The sample records roughly 550,000 distinct CDR3 sequences, roughly 22% being singletons. Sequenced input: PBMCs or a T cell subset sorted from them (not recorded which). The receptors shown here come from an adult woman who had mild COVID-19 (a few samples of this study predate the infection). Cell type and time point are not known. Both conserved end residues are part of each CDR3. D genes are given only for firm matches. The size field is filled for only some rows; it gives once, few, many or a size class.

abundance: -
v_gene: TRBV4-2
j_gene: TRBJ2-4
d_gene: -
CDR3aa: CASSQLSPRDIQYF

abundance: -
v_gene: TRBV7-2
j_gene: TRBJ2-5
d_gene: -
CDR3aa: CASSFSWTQYF

abundance: -
v_gene: TRBV3-1
j_gene: TRBJ2-1
d_gene: -
CDR3aa: CASRRRTGSDSGEQFF

abundance: -
v_gene: TRBV20-1
j_gene: TRBJ2-1
d_gene: -
CDR3aa: CSAREQWGDEQFF

abundance: many
v_gene: TRBV28
j_gene: TRBJ2-7
d_gene: TRBD2
CDR3aa: CASSPRGGGSYEQYF

abundance: -
v_gene: TRBV12-3/TRBV12-4
j_gene: TRBJ2-5
d_gene: TRBD2
CDR3aa: CASSLTGAGAQYF

abundance: -
v_gene: TRBV2
j_gene: TRBJ2-3
d_gene: -
CDR3aa: CASSKSDTQYF

abundance: few
v_gene: TRBV6-5
j_gene: TRBJ2-1
d_gene: -
CDR3aa: CASSSAYSYNEQFF

abundance: -
v_gene: TRBV11-2
j_gene: TRBJ2-1
d_gene: -
CDR3aa: CASRQTGRDYNEQFF

abundance: few
v_gene: TRBV20-1
j_gene: TRBJ2-5
d_gene: TRBD2
CDR3aa: CSAREGAGVDKETQYF

abundance: -
v_gene: TRBV4-3
j_gene: TRBJ1-4
d_gene: -
CDR3aa: CASSQDDPGGTNEKLFF

abundance: few
v_gene: TRBV18
j_gene: TRBJ1-1
d_gene: -
CDR3aa: CASSPSVRPNTEAFF

abundance: few
v_gene: TRBV25-1
j_gene: TRBJ2-7
d_gene: TRBD1
CDR3aa: CASSGDRDHEQYF

abundance: few
v_gene: TRBV4-2
j_gene: TRBJ2-7
d_gene: -
CDR3aa: CASSQEGGKVGYEQYF

abundance: few
v_gene: TRBV10-3
j_gene: TRBJ2-5
d_gene: -
CDR3aa: CAISKDTGQETQYF

abundance: -
v_gene: TRBV11-3
j_gene: TRBJ2-5
d_gene: TRBD2
CDR3aa: CASSFSAGGSETQYF

abundance: few
v_gene: TRBV2
j_gene: TRBJ2-7
d_gene: -
CDR3aa: CASSDGPGLSYEQYF

abundance: few
v_gene: TRBV14
j_gene: TRBJ1-1
d_gene: -
CDR3aa: CASSTRQNMNTEAFF

abundance: -
v_gene: TRBV6-2/TRBV6-3
j_gene: TRBJ1-5
d_gene: TRBD1
CDR3aa: CASSPLTGRPQPQHF

abundance: -
v_gene: TRBV20-1
j_gene: TRBJ1-1
d_gene: -
CDR3aa: CSASRDLRTDTEAFF

abundance: few
v_gene: TRBV7-7
j_gene: TRBJ2-1
d_gene: TRBD2
CDR3aa: CASSLALGGGPLEQFF

abundance: -
v_gene: TRBV7-2
j_gene: TRBJ2-3
d_gene: TRBD2
CDR3aa: CASSSIAGGPTDTQYF

abundance: -
v_gene: TRBV24-1
j_gene: TRBJ1-2
d_gene: -
CDR3aa: CATSEATGDGPLGYTF

abundance: -
v_gene: TRBV7-9
j_gene: TRBJ2-5
d_gene: -
CDR3aa: CASSLSPFGPETQYF

abundance: -
v_gene: TRBV20-1
j_gene: TRBJ2-1
d_gene: TRBD2
CDR3aa: CSAREREGSYNEQFF

abundance: few
v_gene: TRBV12-3/TRBV12-4
j_gene: TRBJ2-7
d_gene: -
CDR3aa: CASSDISYEQYF

abundance: few
v_gene: TRBV12-3/TRBV12-4
j_gene: TRBJ2-2
d_gene: TRBD2
CDR3aa: CASSLVSWVAGGPANTGELFF

abundance: -
v_gene: TRBV20-1
j_gene: TRBJ2-5
d_gene: -
CDR3aa: CSAQGSQETQYF

abundance: few
v_gene: TRBV6-6
j_gene: TRBJ2-2
d_gene: -
CDR3aa: CASSYNSVANTGELFF

abundance: -
v_gene: TRBV12-3/TRBV12-4
j_gene: TRBJ1-2
d_gene: -
CDR3aa: CASSLAPFYGYTF

abundance: -
v_gene: TRBV6-2/TRBV6-3
j_gene: TRBJ2-3
d_gene: TRBD2
CDR3aa: CASSDLLAGAADTQYF

abundance: few
v_gene: TRBV20-1
j_gene: TRBJ2-1
d_gene: TRBD2
CDR3aa: CSARVRAGGSERSFYEQFF